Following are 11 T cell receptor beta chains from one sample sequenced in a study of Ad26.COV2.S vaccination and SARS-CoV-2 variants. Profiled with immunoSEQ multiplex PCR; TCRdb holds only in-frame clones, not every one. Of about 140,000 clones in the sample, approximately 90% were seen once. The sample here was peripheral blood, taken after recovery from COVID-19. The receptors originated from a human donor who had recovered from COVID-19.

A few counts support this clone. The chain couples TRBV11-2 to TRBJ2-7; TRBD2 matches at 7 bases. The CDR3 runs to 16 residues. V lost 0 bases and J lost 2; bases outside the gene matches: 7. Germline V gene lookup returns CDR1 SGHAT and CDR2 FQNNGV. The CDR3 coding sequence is TGTGCCAGCAGCTTAGAGGGAGCGGGGCAACCCTACGAGCAGTACTTC. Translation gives CASSLEGAGQPYEQYF.

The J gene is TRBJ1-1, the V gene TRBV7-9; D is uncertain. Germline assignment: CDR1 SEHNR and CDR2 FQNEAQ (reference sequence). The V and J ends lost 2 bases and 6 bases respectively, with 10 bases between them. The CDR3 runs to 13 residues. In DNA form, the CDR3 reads TGTGCCAGCAGCTTATCGCCGTGGGCTGAAGCTTTCTTT. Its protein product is CASSLSPWAEAFF.

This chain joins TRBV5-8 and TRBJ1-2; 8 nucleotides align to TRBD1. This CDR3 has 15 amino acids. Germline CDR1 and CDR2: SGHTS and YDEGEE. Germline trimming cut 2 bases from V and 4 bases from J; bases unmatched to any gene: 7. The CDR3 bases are TGTGCCAGCAGCTTATCAGGGGGCTTGGGCTATGGCTACACCTTC. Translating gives CASSLSGGLGYGYTF.

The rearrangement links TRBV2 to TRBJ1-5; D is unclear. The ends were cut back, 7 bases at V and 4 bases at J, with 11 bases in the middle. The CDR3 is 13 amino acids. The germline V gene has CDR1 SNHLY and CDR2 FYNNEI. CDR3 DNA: TGTGCCAGCACTAACGACGGGAATCAGCCCCAGCATTTT. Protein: CASTNDGNQPQHF.

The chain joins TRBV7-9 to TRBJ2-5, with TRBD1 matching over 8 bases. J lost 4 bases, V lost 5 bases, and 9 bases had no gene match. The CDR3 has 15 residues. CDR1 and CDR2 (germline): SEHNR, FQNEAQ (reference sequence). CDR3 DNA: TGTGCCAGCAGCGCCCCGACAGGGGCGGGAGAGACCCAGTACTTC. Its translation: CASSAPTGAGETQYF.

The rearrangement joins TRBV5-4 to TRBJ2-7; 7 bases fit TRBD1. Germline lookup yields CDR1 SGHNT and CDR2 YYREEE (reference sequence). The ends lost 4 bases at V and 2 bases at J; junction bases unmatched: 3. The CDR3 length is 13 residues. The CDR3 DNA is TGTGCCAGCAGCATGGACAGGACCTACGAGCAGTACTTC. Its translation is CASSMDRTYEQYF.

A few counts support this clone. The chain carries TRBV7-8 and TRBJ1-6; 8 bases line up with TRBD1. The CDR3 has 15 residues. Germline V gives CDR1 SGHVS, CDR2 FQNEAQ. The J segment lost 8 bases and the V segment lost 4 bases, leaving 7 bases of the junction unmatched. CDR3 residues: CASSSRTGSYSPLHF. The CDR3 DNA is TGTGCCAGCAGCTCCCGGACAGGGAGTTATTCACCCCTCCACTTT.

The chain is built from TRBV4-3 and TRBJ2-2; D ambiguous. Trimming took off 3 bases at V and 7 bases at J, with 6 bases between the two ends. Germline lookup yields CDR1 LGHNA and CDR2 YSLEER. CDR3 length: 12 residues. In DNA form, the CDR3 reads TGCGCCAGCAGCCAGGGGATCGGGGAGCTGTTTTTT. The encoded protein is CASSQGIGELFF.

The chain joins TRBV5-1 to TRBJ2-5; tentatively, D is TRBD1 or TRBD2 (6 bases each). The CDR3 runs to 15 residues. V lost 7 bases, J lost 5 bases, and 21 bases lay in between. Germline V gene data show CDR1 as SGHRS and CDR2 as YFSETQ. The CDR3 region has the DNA TGCGCCAGCGTCCCCGGGGGCTGGCCGGGCGAGACCCAGTACTTC. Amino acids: CASVPGGWPGETQYF.

This CDR3 reads CASSVGRGGNTIYF. Written as DNA, the CDR3 is TGTGCCAGCAGCGTAGGGAGGGGTGGAAACACCATATATTTT. This chain links TRBV9 with TRBJ1-3, with D possibly matching TRBD1 (5 bases). Trimming took off 0 bases at V and 3 bases at J, with 7 bases between the two ends. The CDR3 runs to 14 residues. Per the germline V gene, CDR1 is SGDLS and CDR2 is YYNGEE.

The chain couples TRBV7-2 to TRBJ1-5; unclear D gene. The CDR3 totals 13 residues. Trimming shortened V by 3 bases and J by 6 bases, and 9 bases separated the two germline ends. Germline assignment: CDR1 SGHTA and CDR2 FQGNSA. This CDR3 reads CASSLKWGQPQHF. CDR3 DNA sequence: TGTGCCAGCAGCTTGAAGTGGGGTCAGCCCCAGCATTTT.